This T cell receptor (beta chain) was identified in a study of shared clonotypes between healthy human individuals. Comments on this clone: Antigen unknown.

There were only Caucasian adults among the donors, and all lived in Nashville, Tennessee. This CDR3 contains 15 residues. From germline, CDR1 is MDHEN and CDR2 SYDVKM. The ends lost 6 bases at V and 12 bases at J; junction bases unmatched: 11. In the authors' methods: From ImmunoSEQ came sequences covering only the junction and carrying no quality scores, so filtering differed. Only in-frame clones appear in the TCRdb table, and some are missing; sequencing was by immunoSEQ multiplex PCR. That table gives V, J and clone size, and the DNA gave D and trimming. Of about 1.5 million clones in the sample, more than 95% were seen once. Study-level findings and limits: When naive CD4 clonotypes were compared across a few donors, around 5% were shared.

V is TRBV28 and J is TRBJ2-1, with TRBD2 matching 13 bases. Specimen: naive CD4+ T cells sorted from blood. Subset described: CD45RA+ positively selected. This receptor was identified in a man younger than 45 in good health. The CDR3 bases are TGTGCCAGCAGCCACCGGGGACTAGCGGGAAGGAGGCAGTTCTTC. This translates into CASSHRGLAGRRQFF.